This is a list of T cell receptor beta chains from one sample in a study of blood T cells in healthy people across ages. A single record per CDR3 protein comes from TCRdb applying MiXCR to the 5' RACE reads. The sample yields approximately 490,000 distinct CDR3 sequences, about 24% seen once. These data also formed part of another study, on T cells of mothers and their children.

The material sequenced was blood. The receptors were sampled from a boy younger than 18 in good health. Each CDR3 is given with its conserved first and last residue. D genes are given only for firm matches. Some rows mark clone size as missing; the rest say once, few, many or name a class of expanded clone.

-	-	TRBV7-2	TRBJ2-7	TGTGCCAGCAGCTTAGAAGTGCCAGGGGACTCCTACGAGCAGTACTTC	CASSLEVPGDSYEQYF
-	-	TRBV2	TRBJ2-2	TGTGCCAGCAGTGAATTGCCCCCTTCCGGGGAGCTGTTTTTT	CASSELPPSGELFF
TRBD2	-	TRBV6-2/TRBV6-3	TRBJ2-7	TGTGCCAGCAGCCTAGCCCTAGCGGGAGCCTACGAGCAGTACTTC	CASSLALAGAYEQYF
-	-	TRBV4-2	TRBJ1-4	TGTACCAGCAGCCAAGGGGCAACTAAGGAAAAACTGTTTTTT	CTSSQGATKEKLFF
-	-	TRBV14	TRBJ1-1	TGTGCCAGCAGCCAAGCTTACGGCCCGAACACTGAAGCTTTCTTT	CASSQAYGPNTEAFF
TRBD1	-	TRBV28	TRBJ2-4	TGTGCCAGTAGGGACCGGGACAGGGTCAGTAAAGCCAAAAACATTCAGTACTTC	CASRDRDRVSKAKNIQYF
-	-	TRBV3-1	TRBJ2-5	TGTGCCAGCAGCCAAGATTCGTGGGGTTCTGAGCAGTACTTC	CASSQDSWGSEQYF
-	once	TRBV5-8	TRBJ2-4	TGTGCCAGCAGAACCGACACCTTATCTTTCTCCAAAAACATTCAGTACTTC	CASRTDTLSFSKNIQYF
-	few	TRBV11-2	TRBJ2-1	TGTGCCAGCAGCTCCATTAGGGGTGTCGGCAATGAGCAGTTCTTC	CASSSIRGVGNEQFF
TRBD2	medium-sized	TRBV9	TRBJ2-3	TGTGCCAGCAGTGCTAGCGGGGGCACAGATACGCAGTATTTT	CASSASGGTDTQYF
-	-	TRBV29-1	TRBJ1-4	TGCAGCGTTGTAGGGGATAATGAAAAACTGTTTTTT	CSVVGDNEKLFF
-	few	TRBV21-1	TRBJ1-1	TGTGCCAGCAGCAAAAGGGGTGGCGCAGGGGGCGCGGGAACTGAAGCTTTCTTT	CASSKRGGAGGAGTEAFF
TRBD2	-	TRBV6-2/TRBV6-3	TRBJ2-3	TGTGCCAGCAGTTTCCGACTAGCGGGCACAGATACGCAGTATTTT	CASSFRLAGTDTQYF
-	few	TRBV7-9	TRBJ2-1	TGTGCCAGCGCCCCACCGGGGAACAATGAGCAGTTCTTC	CASAPPGNNEQFF
-	-	TRBV20-1	TRBJ2-3	TGCAGTGCTCCCCGACGGGGACACACAGATACGCAGTATTTT	CSAPRRGHTDTQYF
-	-	TRBV5-6	TRBJ2-5	TGTGCCAGCAGCCAGACGGAAAAAGAGACCCAGTACTTC	CASSQTEKETQYF
-	few	TRBV7-2	TRBJ2-1	TGTGCCAGCAGCTTGGCCCTCCTCGTACCTCCATACAATGAGCAGTTCTTC	CASSLALLVPPYNEQFF
-	many	TRBV7-9	TRBJ2-7	TGTGCCAGCAGCTCCGGTAGGGCCTACGAGCAGTACTTC	CASSSGRAYEQYF